The 16 T cell receptor beta chains listed next were all sequenced from one sample in a study of technical replicates of blood from a handful of donors. Sequencing was performed with immunoSEQ multiplex PCR; in TCRdb, only in-frame clones are kept and a portion is missing. This table has over 80,000 clones, 95% to 97% appearing once. The material sequenced was T cells isolated from PBMCs. The receptor source for this set is a human donor in good health.

The CDR3 DNA reads TGTGCCAGCAGCCAAGAGGGCCGCGGGGCGAACACCGGGGAGCTGTTTTTT. Translation: CASSQEGRGANTGELFF. The chain joins TRBV4-2 to TRBJ2-2, with D possibly matching TRBD2 (6 bases). V was pared by 0 bases and J by 0 bases, with 11 bases between. Germline V gene data show CDR1 as LGHNA and CDR2 as YNFKEQ. The CDR3 has 17 amino acids.

This chain links TRBV9 with TRBJ1-1; 10 nucleotides agree with TRBD1. Trimming cost V 0 bases and J 5 bases; bases outside gene matches: 4. The CDR3 is 15 amino acids. Germline assignment: CDR1 SGDLS and CDR2 YYNGEE. The DNA of the CDR3 is TGTGCCAGCAGCGTAGGGACAGGGGGAAAAACTGAAGCTTTCTTT. Protein: CASSVGTGGKTEAFF.

This clone was seen only once. The chain links TRBV4-3 to TRBJ2-3, with TRBD2 matching over 13 bases. V lost 4 bases to trimming and J lost 1 base; unmatched junction nucleotides: 17. In germline, CDR1 is LGHNA, CDR2 YSLEER. The CDR3 has 21 residues. The CDR3 coding sequence is TGCGCCAGCAGCCTACACCTTACTAGCGGGAGGGCCGGGGGGGGCACAGATACGCAGTATTTT. It codes for CASSLHLTSGRAGGGTDTQYF.

The rearrangement links TRBV7-6 to TRBJ2-7, with unresolved D. The CDR3 totals 12 residues. The V and J ends lost 3 bases and 3 bases respectively, with 6 bases between them. Germline V gene lookup returns CDR1 SGHVS and CDR2 FNYEAQ. Written as DNA, the CDR3 is TGTGCCAGCAGCTTCAACAGCTACGAGCAGTACTTC. As protein: CASSFNSYEQYF. Variable domain in full (rest from reference TRBV7-6 and TRBJ2-7): GAGVSQSPRYKVTKRGQDVALRCDPISGHVSLYWYRQALGQGPEFLTYFNYEAQQDKSGLPNDRFSAERPEGSISTLTIQRTEQRDSAMYRCASSFNSYEQYFGPGTRLTVT.

This sequence joins TRBV19 and TRBJ1-4; TRBD1 matches 7 bases. V lost 11 bases, J lost 6 bases, and 9 bases stayed unmatched. This CDR3 region has 13 residues. The germline gives CDR1 LNHDA, CDR2 SQIVND (reference sequence). The CDR3: CAGHAQGDEKLFF. Written as DNA, the CDR3 is TGTGCCGGCCACGCGCAGGGGGATGAAAAACTGTTTTTT.

The CDR3 DNA reads as TGTGCCTGGAGGGCGTCAGGATCCGGGGAGCTGTTTTTT. Its translation is CAWRASGSGELFF. The chain is built from TRBV30 and TRBJ2-2; the D is unclear. Trimming took 3 bases from V and 6 from J, leaving 11 bases between them. CDR1 and CDR2 from the germline V gene are GTSNPN and SVGIG (reference sequence). This CDR3 has 13 residues.

J is TRBJ2-1 and V is TRBV2; the match to TRBD2 covers 9 bases. The CDR3 runs to 15 residues. Trimming took 9 bases from V and 7 from J; bases not matched to a gene: 13. Germline V lookup: CDR1 SNHLY, CDR2 FYNNEI. The CDR3 DNA sequence: TGTGCCAGAACCACCGGGACTAGCCGTGGTAATGAGCAGTTCTTC. Its protein is CARTTGTSRGNEQFF.

The J gene is TRBJ2-1, the V gene TRBV6-5; a weak D match, TRBD2 (6 bases). Germline CDR1 is MNHEY and CDR2 is SVGAGI. V lost 0 bases to trimming and J lost 0 bases, with 6 bases between them. This CDR3 region has 15 residues. Here the CDR3 reads CASSYSTSSYNEQFF. In DNA, the CDR3 is TGTGCCAGCAGTTACTCGACTAGCTCCTACAATGAGCAGTTCTTC.

The gene calls are TRBV30 and TRBJ1-2, with 9 bases matching TRBD1. The CDR3 length is 13 residues. V lost 4 bases to trimming and J lost 5 bases; unmatched junction nucleotides: 5. Looked up from germline, CDR1 is GTSNPN and CDR2 is SVGIG (reference sequence). CDR3 bases: TGTGCCTGGAACCTCGGACAGGGGTATGGCTACACCTTC. Translating gives CAWNLGQGYGYTF.

V and J are TRBV7-2 and TRBJ1-5; the match to TRBD1 covers 7 bases. With V trimmed by 1 base and J by 5 bases, 5 bases remained unmatched. Germline CDR1 reads SGHTA; CDR2 reads FQGNSA. This CDR3 contains 15 residues. As DNA, the CDR3 is TGTGCCAGCAGCTTAGTGCAGGGGGTTCATCAGCCCCAGCATTTT. Amino acid sequence: CASSLVQGVHQPQHF.

The rearrangement uses TRBV2 and TRBJ2-3; TRBD1 might be the D (6 bases). Germline lookup yields CDR1 SNHLY and CDR2 FYNNEI. Trimming stripped 4 bases from V and 0 bases from J, with 14 bases between. The CDR3 totals 16 residues. CDR3 amino acids: CASSAQIRGSTDTQYF. The CDR3 DNA is TGTGCCAGCAGTGCCCAGATCAGGGGCAGCACAGATACGCAGTATTTT.

J is TRBJ2-7 and V is TRBV19; 11 bases line up with TRBD2. The germline CDR1 and CDR2 sequences are LNHDA and SQIVND (reference sequence). This CDR3 is built from 14 residues. Trimming took 5 bases from V and 4 from J; bases not matched to a gene: 4. The CDR3 loop reads CASSVTSGNYEQYF. CDR3 coding DNA: TGTGCCAGTAGTGTGACTAGCGGGAATTACGAGCAGTACTTC.

V and J are TRBV19 and TRBJ1-4, with D perhaps matching TRBD1 (6 bases). Germline V lookup: CDR1 LNHDA, CDR2 SQIVND (reference sequence). The CDR3 covers 13 residues. V lost 8 bases and J 4 bases, leaving 11 bases between the germline ends. Written as DNA, the CDR3 is TGTGCCAGTCCTCAGGGGCTTAATGAAAAACTGTTTTTT. This gives the protein CASPQGLNEKLFF.

CDR3 sequence: CASSLDPGETYNEQFF. CDR3 nucleotide sequence: TGTGCCAGCAGCTTAGATCCGGGAGAAACTTACAATGAGCAGTTCTTC. The V gene is TRBV7-9, the J gene TRBJ2-1; D perhaps matches TRBD2 (6 bases). V lost 1 base and J lost 4, with 14 bases in between. The germline V gene has CDR1 SEHNR and CDR2 FQNEAQ (reference sequence). This CDR3 spans 16 amino acids.

V and J are TRBV6-1 and TRBJ2-2; D ambiguous. The CDR3 has 15 amino acids. CDR1 and CDR2 from the germline V gene are MNHNS and SASEGT. V lost 1 base to trimming and J lost 4 bases, with 10 bases between them. CDR3 bases: TGTGCCAGCAGTGAAGTATGGGCGAGCACCGGGGAGCTGTTTTTT. Amino acids: CASSEVWASTGELFF.

The chain links TRBV7-8 to TRBJ2-7; tentative D call: TRBD2 (6 bases). V lost 3 bases and J lost 3, with 9 bases in between. The CDR3 has 13 amino acids. The germline gives CDR1 SGHVS, CDR2 FQNEAQ. CDR3 sequence (DNA): TGTGCCAGCAGCTTGCGGGGAAACTACGAGCAGTACTTC. It codes for CASSLRGNYEQYF.